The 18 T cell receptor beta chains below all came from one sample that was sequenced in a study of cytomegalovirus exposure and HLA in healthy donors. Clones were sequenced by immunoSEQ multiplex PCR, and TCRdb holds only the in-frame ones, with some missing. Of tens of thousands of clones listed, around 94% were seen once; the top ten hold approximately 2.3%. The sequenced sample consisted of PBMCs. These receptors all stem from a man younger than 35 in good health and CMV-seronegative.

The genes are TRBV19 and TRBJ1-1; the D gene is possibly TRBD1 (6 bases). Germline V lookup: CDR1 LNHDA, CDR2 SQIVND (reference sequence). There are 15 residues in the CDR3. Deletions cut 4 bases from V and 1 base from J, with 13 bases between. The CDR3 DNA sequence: TGTGCCAGTAGTAATCGGGGCAGGGGGAACACTGAAGCTTTCTTT. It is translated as CASSNRGRGNTEAFF.

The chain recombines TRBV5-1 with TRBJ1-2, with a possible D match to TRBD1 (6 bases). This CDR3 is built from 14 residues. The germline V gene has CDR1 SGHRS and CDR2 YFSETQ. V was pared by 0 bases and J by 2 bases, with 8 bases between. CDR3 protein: CASSLGQENYGYTF. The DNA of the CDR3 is TGCGCCAGCAGCTTGGGACAGGAAAACTATGGCTACACCTTC.

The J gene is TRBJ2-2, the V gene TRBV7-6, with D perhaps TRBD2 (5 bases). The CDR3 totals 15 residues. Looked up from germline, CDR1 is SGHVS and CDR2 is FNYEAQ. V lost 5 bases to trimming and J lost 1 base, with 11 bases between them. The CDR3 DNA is TGTGCCAGCAGCCGCTTTGAGGGGAACACCGGGGAGCTGTTTTTT. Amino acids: CASSRFEGNTGELFF.

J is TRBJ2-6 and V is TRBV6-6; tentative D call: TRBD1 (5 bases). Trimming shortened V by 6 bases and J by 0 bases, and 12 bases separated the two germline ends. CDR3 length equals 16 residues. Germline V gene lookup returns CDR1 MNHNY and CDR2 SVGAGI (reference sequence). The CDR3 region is CASSRGHSSGANVLTF. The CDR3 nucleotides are TGTGCCAGCAGCCGCGGACATTCCTCTGGGGCCAACGTCCTGACTTTC.

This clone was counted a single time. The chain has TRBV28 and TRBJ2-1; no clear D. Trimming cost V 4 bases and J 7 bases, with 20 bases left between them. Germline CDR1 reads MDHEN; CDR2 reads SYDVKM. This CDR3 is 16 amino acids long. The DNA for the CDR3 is TGTGCCAGCAGTTCGCGACTCGAAAAAAAAATGAATGAGCAGTTCTTC. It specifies CASSSRLEKKMNEQFF.

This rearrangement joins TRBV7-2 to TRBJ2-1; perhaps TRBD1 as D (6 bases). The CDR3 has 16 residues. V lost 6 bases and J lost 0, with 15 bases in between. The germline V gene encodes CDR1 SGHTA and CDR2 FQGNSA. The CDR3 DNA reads TGTGCCAGCAGAAAACAGGGCGCGGGCTCCTACAATGAGCAGTTCTTC. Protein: CASRKQGAGSYNEQFF.

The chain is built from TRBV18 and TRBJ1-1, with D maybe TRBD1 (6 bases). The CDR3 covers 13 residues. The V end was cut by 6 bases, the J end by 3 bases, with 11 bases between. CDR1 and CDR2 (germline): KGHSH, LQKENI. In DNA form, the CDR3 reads TGTGCCAGCTCTGGACAGAGAGACACTGAAGCTTTCTTT. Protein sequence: CASSGQRDTEAFF.

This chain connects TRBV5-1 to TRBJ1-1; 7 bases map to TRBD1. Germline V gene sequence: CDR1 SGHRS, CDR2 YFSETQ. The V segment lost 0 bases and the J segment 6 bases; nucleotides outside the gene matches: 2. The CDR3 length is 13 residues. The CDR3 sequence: CASSLGQGAEAFF. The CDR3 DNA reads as TGCGCCAGCAGCTTGGGACAGGGAGCTGAAGCTTTCTTT.

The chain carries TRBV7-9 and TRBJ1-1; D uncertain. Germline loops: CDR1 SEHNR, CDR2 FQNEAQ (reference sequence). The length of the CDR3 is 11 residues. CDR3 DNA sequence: TGTGTAGGAGTTCGGAACACTGAAGCTTTCTTT. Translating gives CVGVRNTEAFF.

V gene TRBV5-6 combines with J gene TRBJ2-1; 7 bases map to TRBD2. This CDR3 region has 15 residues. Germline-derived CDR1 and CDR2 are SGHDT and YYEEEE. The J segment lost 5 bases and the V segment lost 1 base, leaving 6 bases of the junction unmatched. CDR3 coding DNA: TGTGCCAGCAGCTTGTTCTGGGGACTAAACAATGAGCAGTTCTTC. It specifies CASSLFWGLNNEQFF.

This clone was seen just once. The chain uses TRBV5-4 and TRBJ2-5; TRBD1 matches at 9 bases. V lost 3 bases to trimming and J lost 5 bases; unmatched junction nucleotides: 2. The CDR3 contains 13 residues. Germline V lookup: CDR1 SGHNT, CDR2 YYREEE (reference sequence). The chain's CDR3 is CASSWDREETQYF. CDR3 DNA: TGTGCCAGCAGCTGGGACAGGGAGGAGACCCAGTACTTC.

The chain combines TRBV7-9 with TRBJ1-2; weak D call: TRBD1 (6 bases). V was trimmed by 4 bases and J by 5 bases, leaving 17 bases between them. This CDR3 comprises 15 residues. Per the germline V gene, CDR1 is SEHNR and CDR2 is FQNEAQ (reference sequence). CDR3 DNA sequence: TGTGCCAGCAGCTCCCCTCGGGGACACCAATATGGCTACACCTTC. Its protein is CASSSPRGHQYGYTF.

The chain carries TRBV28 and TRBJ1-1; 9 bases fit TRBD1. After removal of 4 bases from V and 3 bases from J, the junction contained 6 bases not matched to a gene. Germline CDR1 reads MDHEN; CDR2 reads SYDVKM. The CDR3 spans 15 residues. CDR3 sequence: CASSSETGGDTEAFF. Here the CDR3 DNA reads TGTGCCAGCAGTTCAGAGACAGGGGGTGACACTGAAGCTTTCTTT.

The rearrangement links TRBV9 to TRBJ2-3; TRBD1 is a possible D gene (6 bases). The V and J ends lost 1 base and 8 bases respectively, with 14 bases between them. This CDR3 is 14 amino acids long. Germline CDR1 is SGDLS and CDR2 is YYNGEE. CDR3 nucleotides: TGTGCCAGCAGCGTAACGACAGTACAGGGTACGCAGTATTTT. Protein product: CASSVTTVQGTQYF.

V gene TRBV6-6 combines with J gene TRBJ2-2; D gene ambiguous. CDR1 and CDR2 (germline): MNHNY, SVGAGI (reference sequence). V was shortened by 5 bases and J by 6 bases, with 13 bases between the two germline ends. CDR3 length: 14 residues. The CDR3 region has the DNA TGTGCCAGCAGTCAGACGTTGAGCGCCGGGGAGCTGTTTTTT. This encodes CASSQTLSAGELFF.

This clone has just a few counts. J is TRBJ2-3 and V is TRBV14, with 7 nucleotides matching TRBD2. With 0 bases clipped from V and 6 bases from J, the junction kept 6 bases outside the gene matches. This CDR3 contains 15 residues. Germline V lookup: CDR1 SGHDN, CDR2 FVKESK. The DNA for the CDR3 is TGTGCCAGCAGCCAAGATGCGGGAGCCCGGGATACGCAGTATTTT. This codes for CASSQDAGARDTQYF.

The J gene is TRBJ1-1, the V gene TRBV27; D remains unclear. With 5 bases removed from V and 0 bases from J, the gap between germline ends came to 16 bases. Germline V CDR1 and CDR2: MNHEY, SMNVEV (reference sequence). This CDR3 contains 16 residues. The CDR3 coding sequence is TGTGCCAGCAGTCTCACCGCGGGAAGCATGAACACTGAAGCTTTCTTT. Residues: CASSLTAGSMNTEAFF.

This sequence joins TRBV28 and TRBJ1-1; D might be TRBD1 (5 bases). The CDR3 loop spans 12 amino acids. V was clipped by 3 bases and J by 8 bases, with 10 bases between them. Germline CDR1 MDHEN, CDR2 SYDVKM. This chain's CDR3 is CASSFGGIEAFF. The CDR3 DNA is TGTGCCAGCAGTTTTGGGGGGATCGAAGCTTTCTTT.